This note documents a single T cell receptor (beta chain) sequence. Its antigen is undetermined. A much larger clonotype is one base distant, so this may be a read error. This entry is derived from a study of Graves' ophthalmopathy and Graves' hyperthyroidism. Study background: Ophthalmopathy not arising within 18 months of follow-up defined hyperthyroidism as stable.

Germline V gene lookup returns CDR1 SEHNR and CDR2 FQNEAQ (reference sequence). This CDR3 region has 18 residues. Orbital computed tomography and thyroid ultrasound, along with TRAb, serum thyroxine and clinical symptoms, underpinned diagnosis. Amplification of the TCR beta CDR3 regions used RNA transcripts (as template). HTBI primers were employed in first-round RT-PCR, then a second-round multiplex PCR followed. TCRdb re-called the multiplex PCR reads with MiXCR, one entry per CDR3 protein. The sample carries around 1.1 million distinct CDR3 sequences, approximately 35% recorded once. Overall study findings and caveats: For separating ophthalmopathy from stable hyperthyroidism, a 13-signature model gave approximately 90% sensitivity and 81.08% specificity. Most expanded clonotypes from thyroid (those above 0.001 frequency) were also found in blood.

Sequencing was done on a sample of peripheral blood or thyroid tissue (not recorded which). The clonotype originates from an adult man with Graves' hyperthyroidism. The chain carries TRBV7-9 and TRBJ1-3; possibly TRBD1 for D (5 bases). The CDR3 loop is CVSSLPAGLRTPGNTIYF. In DNA, the CDR3 is TGTGTCAGCAGCTTACCGGCAGGGTTGCGCACACCTGGAAACACCATATATTTT. Complete variable domain (other parts from reference TRBV7-9 and TRBJ1-3): DTGVSQNPRHKITKRGQNVTFRCDPISEHNRLYWYRQTLGQGPEFLTYFQNEAQLEKSRLLSDRFSAERPKGSFSTLEIQRTEQGDSAMYLCVSSLPAGLRTPGNTIYFGEGSWLTVV.